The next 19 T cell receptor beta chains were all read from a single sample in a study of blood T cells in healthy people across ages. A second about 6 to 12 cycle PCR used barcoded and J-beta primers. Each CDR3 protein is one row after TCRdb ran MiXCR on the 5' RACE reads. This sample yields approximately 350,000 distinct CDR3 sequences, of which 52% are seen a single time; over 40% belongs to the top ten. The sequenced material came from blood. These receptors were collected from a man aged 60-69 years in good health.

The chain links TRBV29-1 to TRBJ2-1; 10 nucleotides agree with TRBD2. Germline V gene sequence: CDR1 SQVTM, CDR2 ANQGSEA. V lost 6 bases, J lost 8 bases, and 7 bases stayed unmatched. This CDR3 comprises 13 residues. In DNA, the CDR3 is TGCAGCGTCGCTAGCGGGAGAACCGATGAGCAGTTCTTC. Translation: CSVASGRTDEQFF.

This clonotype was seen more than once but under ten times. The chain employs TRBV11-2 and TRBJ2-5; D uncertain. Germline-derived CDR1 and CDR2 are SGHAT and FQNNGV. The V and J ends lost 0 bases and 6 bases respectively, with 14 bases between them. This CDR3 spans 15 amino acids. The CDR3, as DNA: TGTGCCAGCAGCTTAGATAGGGTACCCGCTCAGACCCAGTACTTC. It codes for CASSLDRVPAQTQYF.

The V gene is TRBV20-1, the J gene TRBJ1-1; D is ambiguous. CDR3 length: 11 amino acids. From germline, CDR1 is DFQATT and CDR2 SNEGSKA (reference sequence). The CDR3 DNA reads TGCAGAGGGTCGGGGAACACTGAAGCTTTCTTT. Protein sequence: CRGSGNTEAFF.

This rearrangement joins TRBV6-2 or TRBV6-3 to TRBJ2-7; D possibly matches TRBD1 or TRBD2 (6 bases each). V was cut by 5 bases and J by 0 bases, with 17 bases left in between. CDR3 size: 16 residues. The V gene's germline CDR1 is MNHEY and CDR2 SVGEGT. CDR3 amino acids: CASSTTGGGSSYEQYF. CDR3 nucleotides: TGTGCCAGCAGTACAACCGGAGGGGGTAGCTCCTACGAGCAGTACTTC.

The CDR3 DNA reads as TGTGCCAGCAGCCGAGGCCTACAGGGTAGAGAGCAGTACTTC. Its translation: CASSRGLQGREQYF. This chain uses TRBV3-1 with TRBJ2-4; possibly TRBD1 for D (6 bases). Trimming cost V 4 bases and J 13 bases, with 20 bases left between them. Germline CDR1 and CDR2: LGHDT and YNNKEL (reference sequence). The CDR3 is 14 residues long.

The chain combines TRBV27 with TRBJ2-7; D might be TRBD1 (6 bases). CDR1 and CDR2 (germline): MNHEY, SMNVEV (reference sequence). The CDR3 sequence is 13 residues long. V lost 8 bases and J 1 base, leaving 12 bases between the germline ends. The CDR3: CASGVQGSYEQYF. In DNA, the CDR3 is TGTGCCAGCGGAGTTCAGGGGTCCTACGAGCAGTACTTC.

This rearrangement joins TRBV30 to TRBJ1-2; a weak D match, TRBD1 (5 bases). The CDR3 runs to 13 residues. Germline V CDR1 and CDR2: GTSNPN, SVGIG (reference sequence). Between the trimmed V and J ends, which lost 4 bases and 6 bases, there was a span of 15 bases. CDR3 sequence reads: CAWNPQGIHGYTF. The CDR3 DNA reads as TGTGCCTGGAACCCCCAGGGAATCCATGGCTACACCTTC.

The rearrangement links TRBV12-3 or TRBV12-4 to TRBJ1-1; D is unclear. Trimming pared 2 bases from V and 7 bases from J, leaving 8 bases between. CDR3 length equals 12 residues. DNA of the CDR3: TGTGCCAGCAGTTTAAGGACGTATGAAGCTTTCTTT. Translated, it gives CASSLRTYEAFF.

CDR3 sequence: CSARSPSGQETQYF. The CDR3 bases are TGCAGTGCTAGATCGCCTAGCGGCCAAGAGACCCAGTACTTC. The chain has TRBV20-1 and TRBJ2-5; 7 bases are a match to TRBD2. This CDR3 comprises 14 residues. Trimming cost V 2 bases and J 1 base; bases outside gene matches: 4. Germline V lookup: CDR1 DFQATT, CDR2 SNEGSKA (reference sequence).

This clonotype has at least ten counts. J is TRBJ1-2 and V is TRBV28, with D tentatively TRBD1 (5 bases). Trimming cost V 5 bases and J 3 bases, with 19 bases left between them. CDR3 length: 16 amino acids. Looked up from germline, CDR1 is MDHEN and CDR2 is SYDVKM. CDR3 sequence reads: CASSAPAGESHYGYTF. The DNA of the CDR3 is TGTGCCAGCAGTGCCCCCGCGGGGGAATCCCACTATGGCTACACCTTC.

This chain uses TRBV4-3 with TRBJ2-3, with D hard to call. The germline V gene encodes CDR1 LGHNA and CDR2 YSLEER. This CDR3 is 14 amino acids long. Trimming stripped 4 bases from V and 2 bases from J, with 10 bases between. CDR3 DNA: TGCGCCAGCAGCCTAGGTTCCCACACAGATACGCAGTATTTT. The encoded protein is CASSLGSHTDTQYF.

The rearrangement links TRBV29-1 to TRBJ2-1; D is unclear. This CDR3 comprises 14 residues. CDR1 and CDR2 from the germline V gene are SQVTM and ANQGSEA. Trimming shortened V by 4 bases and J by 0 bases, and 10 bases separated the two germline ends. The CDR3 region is CSVVVGSSYNEQFF. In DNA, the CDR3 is TGCAGCGTTGTGGTAGGTAGCTCCTACAATGAGCAGTTCTTC.

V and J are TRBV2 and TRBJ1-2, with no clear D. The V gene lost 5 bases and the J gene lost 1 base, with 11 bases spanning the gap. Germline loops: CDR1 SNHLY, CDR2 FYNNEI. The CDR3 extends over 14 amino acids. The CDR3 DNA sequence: TGTGCCAGCAGTCCATTGGACGTTAACTATGGCTACACCTTC. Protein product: CASSPLDVNYGYTF.

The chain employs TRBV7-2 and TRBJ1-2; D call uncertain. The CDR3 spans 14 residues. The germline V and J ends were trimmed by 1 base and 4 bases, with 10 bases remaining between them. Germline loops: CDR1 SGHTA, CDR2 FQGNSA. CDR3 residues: CASSLGNLGYGYTF. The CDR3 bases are TGTGCCAGCAGCTTAGGAAATCTGGGCTATGGCTACACCTTC.

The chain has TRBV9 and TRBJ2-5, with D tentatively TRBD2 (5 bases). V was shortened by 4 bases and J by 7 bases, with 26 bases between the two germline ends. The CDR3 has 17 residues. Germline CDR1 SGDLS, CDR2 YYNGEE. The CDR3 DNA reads TGTGCCAGCAGCACCCCAAATCGGGGAAAACCAGAGGGGACCCAGTACTTC. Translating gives CASSTPNRGKPEGTQYF.

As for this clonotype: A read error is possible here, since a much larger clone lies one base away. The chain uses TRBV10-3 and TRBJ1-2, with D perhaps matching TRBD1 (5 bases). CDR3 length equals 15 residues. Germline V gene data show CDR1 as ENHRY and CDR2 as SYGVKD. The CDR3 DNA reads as TGTGCCATCAGTGAGTGGCAGGGCGGGGACTATAGCTACACCTTC. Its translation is CAISEWQGGDYSYTF.

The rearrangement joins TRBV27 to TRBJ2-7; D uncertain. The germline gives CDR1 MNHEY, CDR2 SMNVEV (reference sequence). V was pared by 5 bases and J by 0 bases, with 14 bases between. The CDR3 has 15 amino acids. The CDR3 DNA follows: TGTGCCAGCAGTCTTCTGGCGACGGACTCCTACGAGCAGTACTTC. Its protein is CASSLLATDSYEQYF.

CDR3 residues: CASKGYRQHSYEQYF. CDR3 bases: TGTGCCAGCAAAGGCTACAGGCAGCACTCCTACGAGCAGTACTTC. The V call is TRBV11-2, the J call TRBJ2-7; a possible D gene is TRBD1 (5 bases). The CDR3 contains 15 residues. Germline values: CDR1 SGHAT, CDR2 FQNNGV. V was trimmed by 7 bases and J by 0 bases, leaving 16 bases between them.

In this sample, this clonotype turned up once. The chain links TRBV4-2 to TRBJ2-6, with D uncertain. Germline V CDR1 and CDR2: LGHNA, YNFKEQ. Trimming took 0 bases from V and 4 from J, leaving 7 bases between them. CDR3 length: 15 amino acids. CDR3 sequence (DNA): TGTGCCAGCAGCCAAGATTCGGGCGGGGCCAACGTCCTGACTTTC. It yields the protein CASSQDSGGANVLTF.